Each of the 22 T cell receptor beta chains below was sequenced from the same sample in a study of shared clonotypes between healthy human individuals. The table came from immunoSEQ multiplex PCR; TCRdb's copy has only in-frame clones and leaves some out. Of around 700,000 clones in the sample, 72% were seen once. Sequenced input: memory CD4+ T cells sorted from blood. Subset given: CD45RA-negative fraction. The origin of the receptors is a woman under 40 in good health.

The chain combines TRBV30 with TRBJ1-1; a weak D match, TRBD1 (5 bases). The CDR3 is 13 residues long. CDR1 and CDR2 from the germline V gene are GTSNPN and SVGIG (reference sequence). V was clipped by 3 bases and J by 4 bases, with 12 bases between them. This CDR3 is CAWRQSGGTEAFF. In DNA form, the CDR3 reads TGTGCCTGGAGACAAAGTGGGGGCACTGAAGCTTTCTTT.

This rearrangement joins TRBV7-9 to TRBJ1-1, with 7 bases lining up with TRBD1. This CDR3 region has 13 residues. CDR1 is SEHNR, CDR2 FQNEAQ, per germline (reference sequence). Trimming took 4 bases from V and 4 from J; bases not matched to a gene: 3. The CDR3 region has the DNA TGTGCCAGCAGCTCCCGACAGGGCACTGAAGCTTTCTTT. Amino acid sequence: CASSSRQGTEAFF.

This clone was recorded only once. Since a much larger clone is just one base distant, this may be a read error. This chain joins TRBV13 and TRBJ1-2; D might be TRBD1 (5 bases). CDR3 length: 13 amino acids. Germline V lookup: CDR1 PRHDT, CDR2 FYEKMQ (reference sequence). The V gene lost 3 bases and the J gene lost 3 bases, with 8 bases spanning the gap. CDR3 in amino acids: CASSFDSYYGYTF. The CDR3 DNA sequence: TGTGCCAGCAGCTTCGACAGTTACTATGGCTACACCTTC.

This clone is termed medium-sized. The chain uses TRBV5-1 and TRBJ2-2; 8 bases are shared with TRBD1. The CDR3 runs to 18 residues. Germline V gives CDR1 SGHRS, CDR2 YFSETQ. V lost 3 bases, J lost 5 bases, and 15 bases stayed unmatched. This chain's CDR3 is CASSSIPGGAIGTGELFF. The CDR3 DNA follows: TGCGCCAGCAGCTCTATCCCAGGGGGCGCGATAGGAACCGGGGAGCTGTTTTTT.

The V call is TRBV28, the J call TRBJ1-4; the match to TRBD1 covers 7 bases. This CDR3 comprises 19 residues. J was trimmed by 2 bases and V by 8 bases; bases with no gene match: 20. Germline V gene data show CDR1 as MDHEN and CDR2 as SYDVKM. DNA for the CDR3: TGTGCCAGCGCCCCTGGCGTCTCGGGCAGGGGGTCGACTAATGAAAAACTGTTTTTT. Amino acid sequence: CASAPGVSGRGSTNEKLFF. The complete variable domain, with remaining parts taken from reference TRBV28 and TRBJ1-4, reads DVKVTQSSRYLVKRTGEKVFLECVQDMDHENMFWYRQDPGLGLRLIYFSYDVKMKEKGDIPEGYSVSREKKERFSLILESASTNQTSMYLCASAPGVSGRGSTNEKLFFGSGTQLSVL.

The chain combines TRBV28 with TRBJ1-1; no clear D gene. Germline V gives CDR1 MDHEN, CDR2 SYDVKM. The length of the CDR3 is 12 residues. V was shortened by 8 bases and J by 9 bases, with 16 bases between the two germline ends. CDR3 region: CASGLWAEKAFF. The CDR3 DNA reads as TGTGCCAGCGGTCTTTGGGCAGAAAAAGCTTTCTTT.

This sequence joins TRBV5-1 and TRBJ2-7; either TRBD1 or TRBD2 may supply D (5 bases each). Trimming pared 4 bases from V and 0 bases from J, leaving 14 bases between. The CDR3 consists of 15 residues. Per the germline V gene, CDR1 is SGHRS and CDR2 is YFSETQ. The CDR3 coding sequence is TGCGCCAGCAGCCCCAGGGAGACCAGCTCCTACGAGCAGTACTTC. Residues: CASSPRETSSYEQYF.

This chain joins TRBV15 and TRBJ1-2; D call uncertain. Looked up from germline, CDR1 is LNHNV and CDR2 is YYDKDF (reference sequence). The CDR3 consists of 12 residues. The V end was cut by 5 bases, the J end by 2 bases, with 6 bases between. The CDR3, as DNA: TGTGCCACCAGCCTAAAGAACTATGGCTACACCTTC. This gives the protein CATSLKNYGYTF.

This clone showed up just a few times. The V and J genes are TRBV5-4 and TRBJ1-2; D may be TRBD1 (5 bases). The germline V and J ends were trimmed by 0 bases and 7 bases, with 7 bases remaining between them. There are 12 residues in the CDR3. Germline lookup yields CDR1 SGHNT and CDR2 YYREEE (reference sequence). CDR3 sequence reads: CASSLETVGYTF. Written as DNA, the CDR3 is TGTGCCAGCAGCTTGGAGACAGTTGGCTACACCTTC.

This clone appeared a single time. The chain has TRBV10-1 and TRBJ2-7; the match to TRBD1 covers 10 bases. This CDR3 is 14 amino acids long. V dropped 5 bases and J dropped 5; count of bases not matched to a gene: 6. CDR1 and CDR2 (germline): WNHNN, SYGVQD (reference sequence). As DNA, the CDR3 is TGCGCCAGCAGTTCGGGACAGGGGACCCACGAGCAGTACTTC. This sequence encodes CASSSGQGTHEQYF.

This chain links TRBV27 with TRBJ2-7; either TRBD1 or TRBD2 may supply D (5 bases each). The CDR3 runs to 16 residues. The germline gives CDR1 MNHEY, CDR2 SMNVEV (reference sequence). The ends were cut back, 5 bases at V and 0 bases at J, with 17 bases in the middle. The CDR3 coding sequence is TGTGCCAGCAGTGCAGGGACGGGACGGAGCTCCTACGAGCAGTACTTC. This sequence encodes CASSAGTGRSSYEQYF.

J is TRBJ1-2 and V is TRBV28; D not certain. Germline V gene sequence: CDR1 MDHEN, CDR2 SYDVKM. This CDR3 is built from 12 residues. V lost 8 bases and J lost 0, with 7 bases in between. Here the CDR3 reads CASGTANYGYTF. In DNA, the CDR3 is TGTGCCAGCGGAACAGCTAACTATGGCTACACCTTC.

The J gene is TRBJ2-4, the V gene TRBV2, with no clear D. Germline CDR1 SNHLY, CDR2 FYNNEI. Trimming took 6 bases from V and 2 from J, leaving 8 bases between them. The CDR3 is 13 amino acids. The CDR3 DNA follows: TGTGCCAGCAGGGGTCTAACCAAAAACATTCAGTACTTC. This codes for CASRGLTKNIQYF.

The chain combines TRBV11-2 with TRBJ2-1; D is uncertain. The germline V gene has CDR1 SGHAT and CDR2 FQNNGV. The CDR3 has 13 amino acids. Deletions cut 3 bases from V and 4 bases from J, with 7 bases between. CDR3 region: CASSFNTYNEQFF. CDR3 in DNA: TGTGCCAGCAGCTTCAACACTTACAATGAGCAGTTCTTC. The complete variable domain, with remaining parts taken from reference TRBV11-2 and TRBJ2-1, reads EAGVAQSPRYKIIEKRQSVAFWCNPISGHATLYWYQQILGQGPKLLIQFQNNGVVDDSQLPKDRFSAERLKGVDSTLKIQPAKLEDSAVYLCASSFNTYNEQFFGPGTRLTVL.

V gene TRBV5-1 combines with J gene TRBJ2-1; D is perhaps TRBD2 (5 bases). Trimming removed 1 base at V and 7 bases at J, with 15 bases between. The length of the CDR3 is 15 residues. From germline, CDR1 is SGHRS and CDR2 YFSETQ. The CDR3 DNA follows: TGCGCCAGCAGCTTGTCTAGCTTCCTAGGTAATGAGCAGTTCTTC. Amino acids: CASSLSSFLGNEQFF. Drawing the rest from reference TRBV5-1 and TRBJ2-1, the complete variable domain is KAGVTQTPRYLIKTRGQQVTLSCSPISGHRSVSWYQQTPGQGLQFLFEYFSETQRNKGNFPGRFSGRQFSNSRSEMNVSTLELGDSALYLCASSLSSFLGNEQFFGPGTRLTVL.

This clone showed up just a few times. The rearrangement links TRBV27 to TRBJ2-2, with TRBD2 matching 7 bases. The length of the CDR3 is 17 residues. CDR1 MNHEY and CDR2 SMNVEV come from the germline V gene (reference sequence). J gave up 1 base and V 7 bases, and 12 bases lay outside the gene matches. The CDR3 sequence: CASMRGGSSLNTGELFF. The CDR3 coding sequence is TGTGCCAGCATGCGAGGCGGGAGCTCTTTGAACACCGGGGAGCTGTTTTTT.

V usage is TRBV13 and J usage is TRBJ1-1; a possible D gene is TRBD1 (5 bases). This CDR3 region has 15 residues. V was trimmed by 5 bases and J by 0 bases, leaving 13 bases between them. Looked up from germline, CDR1 is PRHDT and CDR2 is FYEKMQ (reference sequence). Here the CDR3 reads CASSPWGTMNTEAFF. The CDR3 DNA reads as TGTGCCAGCAGCCCGTGGGGGACGATGAACACTGAAGCTTTCTTT. The full variable domain, with the rest looked up from reference TRBV13 and TRBJ1-1, is AAGVIQSPRHLIKEKRETATLKCYPIPRHDTVYWYQQGPGQDPQFLISFYEKMQSDKGSIPDRFSAQQFSDYHSELNMSSLELGDSALYFCASSPWGTMNTEAFFGQGTRLTVV.

V and J are TRBV27 and TRBJ2-7; 9 bases align to TRBD2. The CDR3 spans 17 residues. V lost 6 bases to trimming and J lost 3 bases; unmatched junction nucleotides: 15. In germline, CDR1 is MNHEY, CDR2 SMNVEV (reference sequence). The CDR3 here is CASRTLGGLAIGYEQYF. The CDR3 DNA reads TGTGCCAGCAGAACTCTTGGTGGACTAGCGATCGGCTACGAGCAGTACTTC.

The chain recombines TRBV4-1 with TRBJ2-2; TRBD1 matches 7 bases. Trimming at V came to 0 bases and at J to 0 bases, leaving 4 bases not matched to a gene. From germline, CDR1 is MGHRA and CDR2 YSYEKL. The CDR3 is 17 residues long. CDR3 protein: CASSQDMGQPNTGELFF. CDR3 nucleotides: TGCGCCAGCAGCCAAGATATGGGACAGCCGAACACCGGGGAGCTGTTTTTT.

The chain links TRBV6-6 to TRBJ1-5; TRBD1 agrees at 10 bases. CDR1 MNHNY and CDR2 SVGAGI come from the germline V gene (reference sequence). The CDR3 has 15 residues. V was clipped by 6 bases and J by 4 bases; unmatched bases: 6. CDR3 nucleotide sequence: TGTGCCAGCAGGGACGGACAGGGGGTAAATCAGCCCCAGCATTTT. The encoded protein is CASRDGQGVNQPQHF.

The rearrangement links TRBV5-4 to TRBJ1-1, with unresolved D. Trimming cost V 4 bases and J 7 bases, with 17 bases left between them. This CDR3 has 14 residues. Germline CDR1 SGHNT, CDR2 YYREEE (reference sequence). CDR3 in DNA: TGTGCCAGCAGCGGTCAGCCCGGGCGGGGTGAAGCTTTCTTT. Encoded protein: CASSGQPGRGEAFF.

This clone was found once. This sequence joins TRBV18 and TRBJ2-6; D not certain. The CDR3 is made up of 15 amino acids. Trimming pared 1 base from V and 3 bases from J, leaving 7 bases between. The germline CDR1 and CDR2 sequences are KGHSH and LQKENI. In nucleotides, the CDR3 is TGTGCCAGCTCACCACGGACGAGTGGGGCCAACGTCCTGACTTTC. The encoded protein is CASSPRTSGANVLTF.